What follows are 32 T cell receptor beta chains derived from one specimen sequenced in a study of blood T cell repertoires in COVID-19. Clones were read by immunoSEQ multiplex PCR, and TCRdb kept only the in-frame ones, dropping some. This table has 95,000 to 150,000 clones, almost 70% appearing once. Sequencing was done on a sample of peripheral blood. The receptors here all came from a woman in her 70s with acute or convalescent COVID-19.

Here the CDR3 DNA reads TGTGCCAGCAGCTTGGTAGGGGTAAGAGGCTACACCTTC. Its protein product is CASSLVGVRGYTF. The chain employs TRBV5-6 and TRBJ1-2; D is perhaps TRBD1 (5 bases). Germline CDR1 SGHDT, CDR2 YYEEEE. Trimming removed 0 bases at V and 8 bases at J, with 11 bases between. The CDR3 runs 13 residues.

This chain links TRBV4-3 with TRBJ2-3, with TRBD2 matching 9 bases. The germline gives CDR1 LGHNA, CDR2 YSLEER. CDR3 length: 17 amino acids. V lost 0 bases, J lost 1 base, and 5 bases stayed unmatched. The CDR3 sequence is CASSQEVGGGGTDTQYF. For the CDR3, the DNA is TGCGCCAGCAGCCAAGAAGTGGGCGGGGGGGGCACAGATACGCAGTATTTT.

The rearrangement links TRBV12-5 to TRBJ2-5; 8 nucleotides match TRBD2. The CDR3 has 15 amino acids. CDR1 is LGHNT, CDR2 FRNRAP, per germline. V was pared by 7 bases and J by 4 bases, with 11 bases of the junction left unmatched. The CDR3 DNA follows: TGTGCTAGTGCCAAAGAGGGGACTAGGGGAGAGACCCAGTACTTC. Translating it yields CASAKEGTRGETQYF.

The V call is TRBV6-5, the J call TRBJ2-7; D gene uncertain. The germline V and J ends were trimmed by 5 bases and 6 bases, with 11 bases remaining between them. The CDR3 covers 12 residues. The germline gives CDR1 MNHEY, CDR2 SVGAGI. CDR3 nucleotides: TGTGCCAGCAGTCCGAATAGTGCCGAGCAGTACTTC. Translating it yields CASSPNSAEQYF.

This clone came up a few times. CDR3 DNA: TGTGCCAGCACCTTCTCTAGTACGCAGACCCAGTACTTC. Amino acids: CASTFSSTQTQYF. The chain has TRBV6-6 and TRBJ2-5; D is undetermined. This CDR3 has 13 residues. V gave up 7 bases and J gave up 6 bases, with 15 bases separating them. The V gene's germline CDR1 is MNHNY and CDR2 SVGAGI (reference sequence).

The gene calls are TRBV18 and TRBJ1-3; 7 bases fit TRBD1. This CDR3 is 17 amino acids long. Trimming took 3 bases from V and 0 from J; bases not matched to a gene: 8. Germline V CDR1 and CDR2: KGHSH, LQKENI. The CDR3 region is CASSPLRGETSGNTIYF. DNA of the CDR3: TGTGCCAGCTCACCGCTCAGGGGGGAGACCTCTGGAAACACCATATATTTT.

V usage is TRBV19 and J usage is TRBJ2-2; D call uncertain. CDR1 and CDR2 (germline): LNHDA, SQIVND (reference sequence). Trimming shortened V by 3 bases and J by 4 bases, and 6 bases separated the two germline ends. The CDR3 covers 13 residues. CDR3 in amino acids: CASSIQRTGELFF. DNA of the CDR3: TGTGCCAGTAGTATCCAGCGCACCGGGGAGCTGTTTTTT.

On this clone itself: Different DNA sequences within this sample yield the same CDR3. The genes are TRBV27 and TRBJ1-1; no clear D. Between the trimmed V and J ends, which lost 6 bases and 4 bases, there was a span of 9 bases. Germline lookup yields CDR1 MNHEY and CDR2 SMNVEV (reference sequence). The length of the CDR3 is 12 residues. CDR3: CASSRGGTEAFF. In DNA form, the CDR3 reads TGTGCCAGCAGCCGAGGAGGCACTGAAGCTTTCTTT.

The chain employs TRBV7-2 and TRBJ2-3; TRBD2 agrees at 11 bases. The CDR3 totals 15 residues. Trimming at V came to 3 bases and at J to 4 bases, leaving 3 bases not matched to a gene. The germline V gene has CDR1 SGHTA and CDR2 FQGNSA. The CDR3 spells CASSFSSGGSDTQYF. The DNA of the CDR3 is TGTGCCAGCAGCTTTTCTAGCGGGGGGTCAGATACGCAGTATTTT.

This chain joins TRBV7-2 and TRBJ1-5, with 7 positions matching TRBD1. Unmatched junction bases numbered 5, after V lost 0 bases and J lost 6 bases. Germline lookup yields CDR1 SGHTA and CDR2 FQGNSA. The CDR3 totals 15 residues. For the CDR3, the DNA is TGTGCCAGCAGCTTAGCGCCGACAGGGAGTCAGCCCCAGCATTTT. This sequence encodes CASSLAPTGSQPQHF.

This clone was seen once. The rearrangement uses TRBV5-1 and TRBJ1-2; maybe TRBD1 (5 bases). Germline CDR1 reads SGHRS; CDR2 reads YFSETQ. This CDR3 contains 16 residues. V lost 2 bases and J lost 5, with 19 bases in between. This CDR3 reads CASSFPLPRVEYGYTF. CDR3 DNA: TGCGCCAGCAGCTTCCCCTTGCCCAGGGTTGAGTATGGCTACACCTTC.

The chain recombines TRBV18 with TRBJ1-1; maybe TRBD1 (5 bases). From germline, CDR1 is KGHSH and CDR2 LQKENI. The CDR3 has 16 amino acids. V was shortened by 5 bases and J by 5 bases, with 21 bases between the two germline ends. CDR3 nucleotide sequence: TGTGCCAGCTCAAACAGGCAGCCTGGGCGGGGGACTGAAGCTTTCTTT. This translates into CASSNRQPGRGTEAFF.

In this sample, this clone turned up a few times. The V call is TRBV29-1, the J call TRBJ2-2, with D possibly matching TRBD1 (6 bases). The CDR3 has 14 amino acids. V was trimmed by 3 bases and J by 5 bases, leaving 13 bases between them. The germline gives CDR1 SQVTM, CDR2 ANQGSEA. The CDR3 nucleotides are TGCAGCGTTGACCGCCCCGGACAGACCGGGGAGCTGTTTTTT. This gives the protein CSVDRPGQTGELFF.

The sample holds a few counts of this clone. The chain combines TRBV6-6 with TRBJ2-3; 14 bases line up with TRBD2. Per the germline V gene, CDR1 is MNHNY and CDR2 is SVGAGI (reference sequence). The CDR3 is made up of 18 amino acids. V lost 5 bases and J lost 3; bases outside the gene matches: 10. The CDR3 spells CASSQDGTSGGITDTQYF. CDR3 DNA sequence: TGTGCCAGCAGTCAGGACGGGACTAGCGGGGGAATAACAGATACGCAGTATTTT.

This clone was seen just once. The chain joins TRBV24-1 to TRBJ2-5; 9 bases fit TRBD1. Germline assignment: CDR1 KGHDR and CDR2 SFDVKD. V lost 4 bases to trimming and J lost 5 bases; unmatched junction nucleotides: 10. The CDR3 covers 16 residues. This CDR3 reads CATSDRGTGTGETQYF. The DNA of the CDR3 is TGTGCCACCAGTGACCGAGGGACAGGGACGGGGGAGACCCAGTACTTC.

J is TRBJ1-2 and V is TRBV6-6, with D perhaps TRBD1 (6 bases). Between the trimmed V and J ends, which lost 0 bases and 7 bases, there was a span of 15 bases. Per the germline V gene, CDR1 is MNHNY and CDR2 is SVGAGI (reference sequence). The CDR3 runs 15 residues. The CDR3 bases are TGTGCCAGCAGTTACTCGAGTGGGGGCGCTTCTGGCTACACCTTC. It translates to CASSYSSGGASGYTF.

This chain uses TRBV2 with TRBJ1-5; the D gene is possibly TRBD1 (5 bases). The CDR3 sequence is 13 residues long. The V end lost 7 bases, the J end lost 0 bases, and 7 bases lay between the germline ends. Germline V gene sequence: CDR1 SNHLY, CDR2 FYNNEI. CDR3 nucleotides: TGTGCCAGCAAAGGGGATAGCAATCAGCCCCAGCATTTT. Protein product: CASKGDSNQPQHF. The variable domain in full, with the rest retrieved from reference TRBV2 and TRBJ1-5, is EPEVTQTPSHQVTQMGQEVILRCVPISNHLYFYWYRQILGQKVEFLVSFYNNEISEKSEIFDDQFSVERPDGSNFTLKIRSTKLEDSAMYFCASKGDSNQPQHFGDGTRLSIL.

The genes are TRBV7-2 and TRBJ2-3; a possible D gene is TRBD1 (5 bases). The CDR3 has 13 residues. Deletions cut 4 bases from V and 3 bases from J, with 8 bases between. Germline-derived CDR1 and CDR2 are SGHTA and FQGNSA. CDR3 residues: CASSWQGTDTQYF. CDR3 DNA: TGTGCCAGCAGCTGGCAGGGTACAGATACGCAGTATTTT.

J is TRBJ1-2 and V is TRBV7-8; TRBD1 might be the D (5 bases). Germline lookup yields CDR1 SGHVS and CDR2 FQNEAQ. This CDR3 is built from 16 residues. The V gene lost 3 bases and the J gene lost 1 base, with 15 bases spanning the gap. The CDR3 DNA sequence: TGTGCCAGCAGCTTGTTTTCTGGGACTCATAACTATGGCTACACCTTC. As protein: CASSLFSGTHNYGYTF.

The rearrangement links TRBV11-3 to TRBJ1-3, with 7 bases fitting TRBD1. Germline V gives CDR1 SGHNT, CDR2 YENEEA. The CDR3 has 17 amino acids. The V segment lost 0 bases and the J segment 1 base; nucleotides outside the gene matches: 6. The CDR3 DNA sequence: TGTGCCAGCAGCTTAGATCCGGGGACAGAATCTGGAAACACCATATATTTT. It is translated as CASSLDPGTESGNTIYF.

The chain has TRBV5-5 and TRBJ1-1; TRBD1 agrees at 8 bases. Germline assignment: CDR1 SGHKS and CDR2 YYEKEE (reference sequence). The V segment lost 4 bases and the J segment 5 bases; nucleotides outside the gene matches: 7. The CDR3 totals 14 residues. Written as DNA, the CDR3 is TGTGCCAGCAGCCCCGGACAGGGCCGAACTGAAGCTTTCTTT. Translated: CASSPGQGRTEAFF.

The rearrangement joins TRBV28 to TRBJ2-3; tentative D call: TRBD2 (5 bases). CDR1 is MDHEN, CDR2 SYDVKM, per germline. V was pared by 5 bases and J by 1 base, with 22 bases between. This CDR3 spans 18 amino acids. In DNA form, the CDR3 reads TGTGCCAGCAGTGCGTACCTTCAATGGGAGCCCCGCACAGATACGCAGTATTTT. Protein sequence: CASSAYLQWEPRTDTQYF.

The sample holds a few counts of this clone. CDR3 sequence: CASSEKGGNSGNTIYF. CDR3 in DNA: TGTGCCAGCAGCGAGAAGGGAGGGAACTCTGGAAACACCATATATTTT. The chain joins TRBV7-8 to TRBJ1-3; D gene unclear. V lost 5 bases and J 0 bases, leaving 14 bases between the germline ends. Germline CDR1 SGHVS, CDR2 FQNEAQ. The CDR3 contains 16 residues.

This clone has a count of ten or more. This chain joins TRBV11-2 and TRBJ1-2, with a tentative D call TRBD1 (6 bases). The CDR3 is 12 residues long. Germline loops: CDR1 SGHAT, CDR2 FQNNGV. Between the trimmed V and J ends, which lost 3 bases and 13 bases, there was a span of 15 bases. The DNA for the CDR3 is TGTGCCAGCAGCTTGAACAGGGCCCGGGGCACCTTC. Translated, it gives CASSLNRARGTF.

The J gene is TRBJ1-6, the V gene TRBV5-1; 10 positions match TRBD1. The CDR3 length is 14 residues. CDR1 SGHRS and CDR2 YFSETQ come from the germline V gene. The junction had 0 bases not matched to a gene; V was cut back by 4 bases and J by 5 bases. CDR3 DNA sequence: TGCGCCAGCAGCGGACAGGGGGATAATTCACCCCTCCACTTT. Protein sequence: CASSGQGDNSPLHF.

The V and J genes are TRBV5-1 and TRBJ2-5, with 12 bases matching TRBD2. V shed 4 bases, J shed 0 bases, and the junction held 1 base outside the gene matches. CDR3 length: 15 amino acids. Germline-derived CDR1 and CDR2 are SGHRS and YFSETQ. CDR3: CASSRTSGNQETQYF. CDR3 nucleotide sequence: TGCGCCAGCAGCCGGACTAGCGGGAACCAAGAGACCCAGTACTTC.

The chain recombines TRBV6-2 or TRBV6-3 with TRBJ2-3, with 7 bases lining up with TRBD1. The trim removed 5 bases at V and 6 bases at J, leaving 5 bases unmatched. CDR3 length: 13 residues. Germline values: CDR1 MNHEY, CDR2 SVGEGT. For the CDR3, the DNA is TGTGCCAGCAGTCGACAGGGAACGGATACGCAGTATTTT. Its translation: CASSRQGTDTQYF.

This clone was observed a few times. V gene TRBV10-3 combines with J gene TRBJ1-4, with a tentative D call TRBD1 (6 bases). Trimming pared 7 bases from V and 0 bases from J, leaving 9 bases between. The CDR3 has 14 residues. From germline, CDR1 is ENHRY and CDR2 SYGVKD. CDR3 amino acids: CAIKAGATNEKLFF. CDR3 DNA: TGTGCCATCAAGGCAGGGGCAACTAATGAAAAACTGTTTTTT.

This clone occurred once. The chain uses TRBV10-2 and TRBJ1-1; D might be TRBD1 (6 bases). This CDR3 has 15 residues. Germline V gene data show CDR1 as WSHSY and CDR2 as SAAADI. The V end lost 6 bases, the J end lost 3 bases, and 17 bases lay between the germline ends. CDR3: CASSLRGVRDTEAFF. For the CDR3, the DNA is TGCGCCAGCAGCCTCAGGGGAGTTAGGGACACTGAAGCTTTCTTT.

This chain's CDR3 is CASSLAIGLADNEQFF. The CDR3 nucleotides read TGTGCCAGCAGCTTGGCCATAGGACTAGCGGACAATGAGCAGTTCTTC. The genes are TRBV5-4 and TRBJ2-1; TRBD2 agrees at 10 bases. There are 16 residues in the CDR3. The trim removed 0 bases at V and 5 bases at J, leaving 5 bases unmatched. Germline CDR1 SGHNT, CDR2 YYREEE (reference sequence).

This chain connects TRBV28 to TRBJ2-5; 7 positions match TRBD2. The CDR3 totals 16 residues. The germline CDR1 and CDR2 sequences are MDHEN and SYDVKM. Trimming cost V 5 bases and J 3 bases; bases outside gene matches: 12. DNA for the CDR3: TGTGCCAGCAGTCAATTCCCGGGACTACTAAAAGAGACCCAGTACTTC. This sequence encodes CASSQFPGLLKETQYF.

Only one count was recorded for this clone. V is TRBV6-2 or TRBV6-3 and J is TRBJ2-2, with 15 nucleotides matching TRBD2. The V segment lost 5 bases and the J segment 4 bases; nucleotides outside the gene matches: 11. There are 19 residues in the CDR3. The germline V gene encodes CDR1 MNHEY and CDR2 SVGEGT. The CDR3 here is CASSNPGLAGGRGTGELFF. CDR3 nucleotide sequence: TGTGCCAGCAGTAACCCGGGACTAGCGGGGGGCCGCGGCACCGGGGAGCTGTTTTTT.